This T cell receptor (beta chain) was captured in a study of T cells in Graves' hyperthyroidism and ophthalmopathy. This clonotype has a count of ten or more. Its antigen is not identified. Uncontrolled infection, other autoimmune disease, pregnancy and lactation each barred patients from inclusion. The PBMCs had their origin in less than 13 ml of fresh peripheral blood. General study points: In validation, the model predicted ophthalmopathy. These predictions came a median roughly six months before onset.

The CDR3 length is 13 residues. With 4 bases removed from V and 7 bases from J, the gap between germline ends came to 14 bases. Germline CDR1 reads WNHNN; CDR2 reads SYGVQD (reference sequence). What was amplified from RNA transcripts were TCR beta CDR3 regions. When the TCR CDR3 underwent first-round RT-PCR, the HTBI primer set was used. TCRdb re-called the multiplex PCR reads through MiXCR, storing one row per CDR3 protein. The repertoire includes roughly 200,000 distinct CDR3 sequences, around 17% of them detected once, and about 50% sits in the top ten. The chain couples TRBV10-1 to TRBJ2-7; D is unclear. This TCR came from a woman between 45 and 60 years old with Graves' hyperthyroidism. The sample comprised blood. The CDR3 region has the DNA TGCGCCAGCAGTGGCCCGATCAGAGGAGAGCAGTACTTC. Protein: CASSGPIRGEQYF.